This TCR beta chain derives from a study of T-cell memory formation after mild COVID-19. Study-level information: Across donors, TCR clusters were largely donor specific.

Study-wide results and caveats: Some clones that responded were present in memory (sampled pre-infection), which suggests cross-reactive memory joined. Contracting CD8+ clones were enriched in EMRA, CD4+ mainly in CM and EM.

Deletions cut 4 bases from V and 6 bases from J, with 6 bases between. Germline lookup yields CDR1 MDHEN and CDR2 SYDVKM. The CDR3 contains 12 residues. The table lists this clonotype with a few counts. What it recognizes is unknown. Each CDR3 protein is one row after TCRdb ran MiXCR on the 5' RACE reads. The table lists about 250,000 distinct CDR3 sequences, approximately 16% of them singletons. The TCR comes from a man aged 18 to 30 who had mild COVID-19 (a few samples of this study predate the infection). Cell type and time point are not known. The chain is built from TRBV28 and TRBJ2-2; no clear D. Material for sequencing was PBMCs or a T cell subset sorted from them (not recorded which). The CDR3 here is CASSWKAGELFF. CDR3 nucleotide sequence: TGTGCCAGCAGTTGGAAAGCCGGGGAGCTGTTTTTT.